These T cell receptor beta chains were read from a single sample in a study of T cells in Graves' hyperthyroidism and ophthalmopathy. TCRdb reprocessed the multiplex PCR reads with MiXCR, giving one entry per CDR3 protein. The data hold 500,000 to 800,000 distinct CDR3 sequences, with approximately 42% observed a single time. Material for sequencing was peripheral blood or thyroid tissue (not recorded which). Receptors were obtained from an adult man with Graves' disease, either hyperthyroidism or ophthalmopathy (not recorded which). Each CDR3 is given with its conserved first and last residue. The order of the fields is V gene, clone size, J gene, D gene, CDR3 protein, CDR3 DNA. The D gene is left open where the match is weak. Clone size, where shown, is once, few, many, or a class for clones that have expanded.

TRBV2,NA,TRBJ1-4,NA,CARADRLNEKLFF,TGTGCCAGAGCGGACAGACTTAATGAAAAACTGTTTTTT
TRBV7-3,NA,TRBJ2-5,TRBD1,CASSRTGGRQETQYF,TGTGCCAGCAGCCGTACAGGGGGCCGGCAAGAGACCCAGTACTTC
TRBV29-1,many,TRBJ1-1,NA,CSVGPAQTNTEAFF,TGCAGCGTCGGGCCAGCCCAGACGAACACTGAAGCTTTCTTT
TRBV20-1,NA,TRBJ1-5,NA,CSANDRPNQPQHF,TGCAGTGCAAACGACAGGCCAAATCAGCCCCAGCATTTT
TRBV25-1,many,TRBJ2-7,TRBD2,CASSELRGDTGTRPTKQYF,TGTGCCAGCAGTGAATTGAGGGGAGACACCGGGACTAGGCCTACGAAGCAGTACTTC
TRBV2,NA,TRBJ1-2,NA,CASNGRPYGYTF,TGTGCCAGCAATGGCAGGCCCTATGGCTACACCTTC
TRBV20-1,NA,TRBJ1-1,NA,CSARVSPLKAFF,TGCAGTGCTAGAGTCAGCCCCCTGAAAGCTTTCTTT
TRBV7-9,NA,TRBJ2-7,NA,CASSEDSSGHDYEQYF,TGCGCCAGCAGCGAGGACAGTTCGGGACACGATTACGAGCAGTACTTC
TRBV10-3,once,TRBJ2-7,NA,CASSYSRMYEQYF,TGTGCCAGCAGTTACTCGCGGATGTACGAGCAGTACTTC
TRBV7-9,NA,TRBJ2-7,NA,CASRRWAPSPEQYF,TGTGCCAGTAGAAGGTGGGCCCCCTCCCCCGAGCAGTACTTC
TRBV19,NA,TRBJ1-1,NA,CASSIVTNTEAFF,TGTGCCAGTAGTATAGTTACCAACACTGAAGCTTTCTTT
TRBV7-9,few,TRBJ1-5,TRBD1,CASSLVRQGCNQPQHF,TGTGCCAGCAGCTTAGTGCGACAGGGTTGCAATCAGCCCCAGCATTTT
TRBV29-1,NA,TRBJ1-2,NA,CSLNGDGYTF,TGCAGCTTAAACGGTGATGGCTACACCTTC
TRBV20-1,NA,TRBJ2-5,NA,CSATNRLLQVGETQYF,TGCAGTGCTACCAATAGACTTTTACAGGTCGGGGAGACCCAGTACTTC
TRBV9,few,TRBJ2-5,NA,CASSHLALAEETQYF,TGTGCCAGCAGCCATTTGGCCCTAGCCGAAGAGACCCAGTACTTC
TRBV5-1,few,TRBJ2-5,TRBD1,CASSFGSGQGSETQYF,TGCGCCAGCAGCTTTGGATCGGGACAGGGTAGCGAGACCCAGTACTTC
TRBV10-2,many,TRBJ2-5,TRBD1,CASSTGQLQETQYF,TGCGCCAGCAGTACGGGACAGCTCCAAGAGACCCAGTACTTC
TRBV12-3/TRBV12-4,few,TRBJ1-6,NA,CASSYRRGPLHF,TGTGCCAGCAGTTACCGCAGGGGCCCCCTCCACTTT
TRBV6-4,NA,TRBJ1-5,NA,CASSAWGAHSNQPQHF,TGTGCCAGCAGTGCCTGGGGGGCGCATAGCAATCAGCCCCAGCATTTT
TRBV9,NA,TRBJ1-2,NA,CASTSMGHGYTF,TGTGCCAGCACCTCCATGGGGCATGGCTACACCTTC
TRBV2,many,TRBJ2-7,NA,CASSEGGEHYEQYF,TGTGCCAGCAGTGAAGGCGGGGAACACTACGAGCAGTACTTC
TRBV9,NA,TRBJ2-7,NA,CASSVEGRGFEQYF,TGTGCCAGCAGCGTTGAGGGACGGGGGTTCGAGCAGTACTTC
TRBV7-9,few,TRBJ2-2,NA,CASSPGGDTGELFF,TGTGCCAGCAGCCCAGGGGGGGACACCGGGGAGCTGTTTTTT
TRBV12-3/TRBV12-4,few,TRBJ2-7,NA,CASSDGFSYEQYF,TGTGCCAGCAGCGACGGGTTTAGTTACGAGCAGTACTTC
TRBV7-8,few,TRBJ1-4,NA,CASSQAVGHEKLFF,TGTGCCAGCAGCCAAGCGGTAGGGCATGAAAAACTGTTTTTT
TRBV5-5,NA,TRBJ2-7,TRBD2,CASSPGLAGGRYEQYF,TGTGCCAGCAGCCCAGGACTAGCGGGGGGGCGCTACGAGCAGTACTTC
TRBV20-1,many,TRBJ1-6,NA,CSARVSGGYSPLHF,TGCAGTGCTAGAGTGTCCGGGGGCTATTCACCCCTCCACTTT
TRBV29-1,NA,TRBJ2-3,TRBD1,CSVDRDGPTDTQYF,TGCAGCGTAGACAGGGACGGACCCACAGATACGCAGTATTTT
TRBV20-1,few,TRBJ2-6,NA,CSAPRYSGANVLTF,TGCAGTGCCCCCAGGTACTCTGGGGCCAACGTCCTGACTTTC
TRBV7-9,NA,TRBJ1-2,NA,CASSPGRGITF,TGTGCCAGCAGCCCGGGACGTGGCATCACCTTC
TRBV24-1,few,TRBJ1-1,NA,CATSDAGENTEAFF,TGTGCCACCAGTGATGCCGGGGAGAACACTGAAGCTTTCTTT
TRBV20-1,many,TRBJ1-4,NA,CSAQENEKLFF,TGCAGTGCACAGGAGAATGAAAAACTGTTTTTT
TRBV11-2,NA,TRBJ2-7,TRBD2,CASSWTSGRADEQYF,TGTGCCAGCAGCTGGACTAGCGGGAGGGCCGACGAGCAGTACTTC
TRBV25-1,many,TRBJ1-4,TRBD1,CASSEPRTGIGNEKLFF,TGTGCCAGCAGTGAGCCTCGGACAGGGATTGGTAATGAAAAACTGTTTTTT
TRBV5-1,few,TRBJ1-2,NA,CASSPDTSYGYTF,TGCGCCAGCAGCCCCGACACGAGCTATGGCTACACCTTC
TRBV9,many,TRBJ2-5,NA,CASSVGGKETQYF,TGTGCCAGCAGCGTAGGCGGGAAGGAGACCCAGTACTTC
TRBV10-3,many,TRBJ1-2,NA,CAISESTSSGKSLYGYTF,TGTGCCATCAGTGAGTCGACGTCGTCGGGCAAGTCACTCTATGGCTACACCTTC
TRBV10-3,NA,TRBJ1-3,NA,CANSDWGTGNTIYF,TGTGCCAACAGTGATTGGGGTACTGGAAACACCATATATTTT